Below, 4 T cell receptor beta chains from the same sample are listed, as sequenced in a study of PD-1 blockade in classical Hodgkin lymphoma. Every patient relapsed after autologous stem cell transplantation, and brentuximab vedotin exposure varied. Sequencing used immunoSEQ multiplex PCR; TCRdb keeps in-frame clones, though not all of them. This sample has some 28,000 clones, with roughly 85% found just once. The sample here was peripheral blood mononuclear cells (PBMCs), taken before the second cycle of nivolumab. The receptors were sampled from a human donor with classical Hodgkin lymphoma.

The V gene is TRBV6-6, the J gene TRBJ1-1, with no clear D. CDR1 and CDR2 from the germline V gene are MNHNY and SVGAGI (reference sequence). CDR3 size: 13 residues. V gave up 4 bases and J gave up 4 bases, with 10 bases separating them. The CDR3 loop reads CASSSGRTTEAFF. As DNA, the CDR3 is TGTGCCAGCAGTTCAGGAAGGACCACTGAAGCTTTCTTT.

This chain links TRBV7-8 with TRBJ1-1; TRBD1 agrees at 10 bases. The CDR3 totals 17 residues. Trimming took 5 bases from V and 4 from J; bases not matched to a gene: 13. Per germline, CDR1 SGHVS and CDR2 FQNEAQ. CDR3 sequence: CASSARTGGGPGTEAFF. The CDR3 coding sequence is TGTGCCAGCAGCGCTCGGACAGGGGGAGGGCCAGGCACTGAAGCTTTCTTT.

V and J are TRBV5-4 and TRBJ2-3; unclear D gene. Per the germline V gene, CDR1 is SGHNT and CDR2 is YYREEE (reference sequence). This CDR3 comprises 15 residues. V dropped 1 base and J dropped 0 bases, with 9 bases sitting between them. The CDR3 protein is CASSLSVSSTDTQYF. CDR3 in DNA: TGTGCCAGCAGCTTGAGCGTATCTAGCACAGATACGCAGTATTTT.

The chain has TRBV6-5 and TRBJ1-1, with D uncertain. CDR3 length: 13 amino acids. V lost 2 bases and J lost 5, with 9 bases in between. Germline-derived CDR1 and CDR2 are MNHEY and SVGAGI. The CDR3 nucleotides are TGTGCCAGCAGTTACGGGCGGTGGACTGAAGCTTTCTTT. Its translation: CASSYGRWTEAFF.